This T cell receptor beta chain was captured by sequencing in a study of a mutant IDH1 vaccine in newly diagnosed glioma (dated by TCRdb to the early 2020s). For context, the study as a whole: Patients received eight vaccinations in weeks 1, 3, 5, 7, 11, 15, 19 and 23, corresponding to visits V03 through V10. In the chemotherapy-containing groups, vaccination started alongside temozolomide cycles, whereas in patients who had radiotherapy alone it started 4-6 weeks after radiotherapy. Of the approximately 35 treated patients, roughly 62% were male and around 40% were female, and the mean age was approximately 40 years. Before enrollment, patients had received standard therapy of radiotherapy alone, temozolomide alone, or radiochemotherapy with temozolomide; most received the combination. Peripheral blood was drawn at six visits: V03 (baseline), V05, V07, V10, V12 and V13. Longitudinal TCRB deep sequencing was done for 20 to 25 treated patients, wherever samples were available for exploratory analyses.

A few counts support this clone. Its binding antigen is unknown. Base qualities are not provided; no much larger clone lies one nucleotide away. Points the paper makes about the study in general: Selection of PBMC samples for TCRB deep sequencing was based on availability. No apparent relationship was observed between pseudoprogression and alterations in the top peripheral T cell clonotypes detected by TCRB sequencing. Immune responses induced by the vaccine were seen in around 93% of patients across multiple MHC alleles. The authors stated that sample limitations prevented analyses of patient blood samples from being reproduced.

The time point label, read with the paper, signifies: week 23, last vaccination. Each vaccine dose, consisting of 300 ug of a 20-mer mutant IDH1 peptide in Montanide, was administered subcutaneously with topical imiquimod. The donors had newly diagnosed IDH1-mutant astrocytomas of WHO grade 3 or 4 that showed loss of nuclear ATRX. The samples were drawn from NOA16, a multicentre, single-arm, open-label phase I trial in Germany that tested a mutant IDH1 peptide vaccine in humans for the first time. Genomic DNA for TCRB sequencing was extracted from EDTA blood using the DNeasy Blood and Tissue Kit. The library relied on the immunoSEQ multiplex PCR assay. Rearranged TCR beta chain sequences were amplified with the hsTCRB Kit following the manufacturer's protocol. TCRB libraries were sequenced on an Illumina MiSeq. The paper's data handling went like this. The proprietary platform of the kit vendor was used for demultiplexing, trimming and gene mapping. As stored in TCRdb, this immuneACCESS dataset retains in-frame rearrangements with V and J assigned. A fraction of the clones does not appear; measured against another copy, unresolved V genes explain less than half of the discrepancy, and the remainder lacks a known reason. V and J calls and clone size come straight from that table; D and trimming were deduced from the DNA. The sample table lists 77,000 or so clones, about 85% of them with a count of one. The biggest ten clones account for over 0.7% of the sample.

The origin of this receptor is a woman aged 45-60 years with glioma. Sequences were derived from PBMCs, sampled from a glioma patient whose treatment included an IDH1 peptide vaccine.

The CDR3 reads CASSYSRGLSTEAFF. The DNA reads as follows: TGTGCCAGCAGTTACTCTAGGGGGCTGAGCACTGAAGCTTTCTTT. The sequence is built from TRBV6-5 and TRBJ1-1, with 7 junctional bases fitting TRBD1. CDR3 length: 15 amino acids, cysteine to phenylalanine. Only CDR3 DNA is held: 45 bases, read in frame from base 1. Trimmed from V: 0 bases; trimmed from J: 4 bases; junction bases lacking a gene match: 5. CDR1 and CDR2 are drawn from the germline V gene: MNHEY, SVGAGI.